The TCR beta chain under discussion was sequenced for a study of shared clonotypes between healthy human individuals. This CDR3 region has 17 residues. The germline V gene has CDR1 ENHRY and CDR2 SYGVKD. V dropped 6 bases and J dropped 4; count of bases not matched to a gene: 15. The donors were adults (healthy and HIV-negative) with no recent acute infections or vaccinations. Donors were Caucasian adults residing in Nashville, Tennessee, USA. Genomic DNA (from each subset) was split evenly across several immunoSEQ plates. Measured with immunoSEQ multiplex PCR; TCRdb has only the in-frame clones, and not every one. The repertoire holds fewer than 550,000 clones, with 60% to 80% as singletons.

This chain uses TRBV10-3 with TRBJ1-3, with 7 bases identical to TRBD1. The sequenced sample was PBMCs. This sequence originates from a woman aged 40 to 50 in good health. Some clones in this sample may be carry-over from other donors' samples. Here the CDR3 DNA reads TGTGCCATCAGCGGACAGGAGGCCGGGGTTGCGGGAAACACCATATATTTT. It translates to CAISGQEAGVAGNTIYF.